These 30 T cell receptor beta chains were sequenced from one sample in a study of blood T cell repertoires in COVID-19. Measured with immunoSEQ multiplex PCR; TCRdb has only the in-frame clones, and not every one. In the table there are a few hundred thousand clones, nearly 90% of which are singletons. What was sequenced was peripheral blood. The receptors were sampled from a woman in her sixties with COVID-19, enrolled during active disease.

The chain uses TRBV29-1 and TRBJ2-3; 10 nucleotides agree with TRBD2. Trimming removed 2 bases from V and 2 bases from J; junction bases left unmatched: 1. Germline V gives CDR1 SQVTM, CDR2 ANQGSEA. The CDR3 totals 14 residues. Written as DNA, the CDR3 is TGCAGCGTTGAACTAGCGGGGGTCACAGATACGCAGTATTTT. Protein: CSVELAGVTDTQYF.

V is TRBV14 and J is TRBJ2-3, with TRBD1 as a possible D gene (6 bases). Between the trimmed V and J ends, which lost 0 bases and 6 bases, there was a span of 16 bases. This CDR3 has 16 amino acids. CDR1 SGHDN and CDR2 FVKESK come from the germline V gene. DNA of the CDR3: TGTGCCAGCAGCCAAGAGGGGACAAGTATTTGGGATACGCAGTATTTT. The encoded protein is CASSQEGTSIWDTQYF.

The chain joins TRBV6-2 or TRBV6-3 to TRBJ2-7; TRBD1 aligns across 7 bases. Germline trimming cut 2 bases from V and 0 bases from J; bases unmatched to any gene: 4. The CDR3 is made up of 15 amino acids. CDR1 and CDR2 from the germline V gene are MNHEY and SVGEGT. The CDR3 DNA sequence: TGTGCCAGCAGTTACGAGAGACAGGGCTCCTACGAGCAGTACTTC. Translation: CASSYERQGSYEQYF.

V and J are TRBV30 and TRBJ1-4, with 8 nucleotides matching TRBD1. The CDR3 runs 13 residues. The germline CDR1 and CDR2 sequences are GTSNPN and SVGIG (reference sequence). V was clipped by 5 bases and J by 7 bases; unmatched bases: 6. The CDR3, as DNA: TGTGCCTGGTCCAGGGGGCAGCTTGAAAAACTGTTTTTT. Encoded protein: CAWSRGQLEKLFF.

The chain combines TRBV5-1 with TRBJ1-5, with 7 bases aligning to TRBD1. CDR1 is SGHRS, CDR2 YFSETQ, per germline. This CDR3 comprises 13 residues. J lost 5 bases, V lost 4 bases, and 3 bases had no gene match. The CDR3 coding sequence is TGCGCCAGCAGCCGGGACAGTGATCAGCCCCAGCATTTT. It specifies CASSRDSDQPQHF.

The gene calls are TRBV7-8 and TRBJ1-5; 10 bases line up with TRBD1. The V segment lost 0 bases and the J segment 0 bases; nucleotides outside the gene matches: 11. The CDR3 runs to 20 residues. Germline values: CDR1 SGHVS, CDR2 FQNEAQ. The chain's CDR3 is CASSLAWGDRGRNSNQPQHF. The DNA of the CDR3 is TGTGCCAGCAGCTTAGCGTGGGGGGACAGGGGCCGAAATAGCAATCAGCCCCAGCATTTT.

The chain joins TRBV7-9 to TRBJ2-7, with 11 bases matching TRBD1. CDR3 length: 15 residues. Germline CDR1 and CDR2: SEHNR and FQNEAQ (reference sequence). V shed 5 bases and J 1 base; nucleotides not matched to a gene: 4. DNA for the CDR3: TGTGCCAGCAGCGACCGGGACAGGGGGTCCTACGAGCAGTACTTC. Its translation: CASSDRDRGSYEQYF.

V and J are TRBV29-1 and TRBJ2-3; TRBD1 is a possible D gene (6 bases). Germline-derived CDR1 and CDR2 are SQVTM and ANQGSEA. This CDR3 has 15 residues. Trimming removed 2 bases from V and 0 bases from J, with 12 bases in between. The CDR3 loop is CSVETGRASTDTQYF. For the CDR3, the DNA is TGCAGCGTTGAAACAGGGCGGGCTAGCACAGATACGCAGTATTTT.

The chain has TRBV6-1 and TRBJ1-2, with 10 bases aligning to TRBD1. CDR3 length equals 13 residues. The V segment lost 3 bases and the J segment 12 bases; nucleotides outside the gene matches: 7. The germline CDR1 and CDR2 sequences are MNHNS and SASEGT. The CDR3 here is CASSEGQGRSNTF. CDR3 in DNA: TGTGCCAGCAGTGAGGGACAGGGGAGAAGTAACACCTTC.

The chain is built from TRBV4-2 and TRBJ1-2, with D perhaps matching TRBD1 (6 bases). CDR1 and CDR2 (germline): LGHNA, YNFKEQ. V was pared by 2 bases and J by 7 bases, with 14 bases between. This CDR3 region has 14 residues. The CDR3 reads CASSQRRTDGGYTF. The CDR3 DNA follows: TGTGCCAGCAGCCAAAGGAGGACAGACGGTGGCTACACCTTC.

CDR3 sequence reads: CASSDTGRNQPQHF. CDR3 coding DNA: TGCGCCAGCAGTGATACAGGTCGCAATCAGCCCCAGCATTTT. The J gene is TRBJ1-5, the V gene TRBV4-1, with D possibly being TRBD1 (5 bases). The CDR3 is 14 amino acids. Trimming cost V 6 bases and J 2 bases, with 11 bases left between them. Germline CDR1 MGHRA, CDR2 YSYEKL.

This chain joins TRBV9 and TRBJ1-2; 9 nucleotides align to TRBD1. CDR3 length equals 15 residues. Germline CDR1 and CDR2: SGDLS and YYNGEE. V was clipped by 0 bases and J by 8 bases; unmatched bases: 8. This CDR3 reads CASSVGEQGAIGYTF. The CDR3 coding sequence is TGTGCCAGCAGCGTAGGGGAACAGGGGGCGATCGGCTACACCTTC.

J is TRBJ1-1 and V is TRBV5-1; D call uncertain. Trimming removed 6 bases at V and 1 base at J, with 10 bases between. The germline gives CDR1 SGHRS, CDR2 YFSETQ. The length of the CDR3 is 13 residues. DNA of the CDR3: TGCGCCAGCACCCTTTCCGGGAACACTGAAGCTTTCTTT. Encoded protein: CASTLSGNTEAFF.

V gene TRBV6-5 combines with J gene TRBJ1-2; 8 nucleotides line up with TRBD1. Germline-derived CDR1 and CDR2 are MNHEY and SVGAGI. The CDR3 extends over 15 amino acids. V trimming: 5 bases; J trimming: 4 bases; junction bases outside the gene matches: 9. CDR3 coding DNA: TGTGCCAGCAGTAGAGCCGGGACAGGTTCCTATGGCTACACCTTC. Encoded protein: CASSRAGTGSYGYTF.

The gene calls are TRBV2 and TRBJ1-5; a weak D match, TRBD1 (5 bases). The V end lost 5 bases, the J end lost 0 bases, and 11 bases lay between the germline ends. CDR1 and CDR2 from the germline V gene are SNHLY and FYNNEI. The CDR3 runs 15 residues. This CDR3 is CASSKDRNSNQPQHF. CDR3 bases: TGTGCCAGCAGTAAAGACAGAAATAGCAATCAGCCCCAGCATTTT.

The chain combines TRBV18 with TRBJ1-1; TRBD1 might be the D (5 bases). With 4 bases removed from V and 1 base from J, the gap between germline ends came to 7 bases. This CDR3 spans 13 amino acids. CDR1 and CDR2 from the germline V gene are KGHSH and LQKENI. The CDR3 loop is CASSQQGNTEAFF. In nucleotides, the CDR3 is TGTGCCAGCTCACAGCAGGGGAACACTGAAGCTTTCTTT. Combining the CDR3 with reference TRBV18 and TRBJ1-1 gives the whole variable domain NAGVMQNPRHLVRRRGQEARLRCSPMKGHSHVYWYRQLPEEGLKFMVYLQKENIIDESGMPKERFSAEFPKEGPSILRIQQVVRGDSAAYFCASSQQGNTEAFFGQGTRLTVV.

This clone was detected a few times. This sequence joins TRBV12-3 or TRBV12-4 and TRBJ1-5; no reliable D call. The V and J ends lost 3 bases and 2 bases respectively, with 2 bases between them. CDR3 length equals 12 residues. DNA for the CDR3: TGTGCCAGCAGTTTCGGCAATCAGCCCCAGCATTTT. Protein product: CASSFGNQPQHF.

In regard to this clone: One end of the junction does not line up with germline, which may come from a read error. This chain links TRBV5-5 with TRBJ2-3; 9 nucleotides match TRBD2. This CDR3 has 15 amino acids. Germline-derived CDR1 and CDR2 are SGHKS and YYEKEE (reference sequence). The CDR3 coding sequence is TGTACCAGCAGTTACCAGCGGGGGGGCACAGATACGCAGTATTTT. Its translation: CTSSYQRGGTDTQYF.

The chain links TRBV9 to TRBJ1-1; D gene ambiguous. The CDR3 is 13 amino acids. Trimming took 0 bases from V and 8 from J, leaving 11 bases between them. CDR1 and CDR2 from the germline V gene are SGDLS and YYNGEE. CDR3 amino acids: CASSVAQGGEAFF. CDR3 nucleotide sequence: TGTGCCAGCAGCGTAGCCCAAGGCGGGGAAGCTTTCTTT.

The count of this clone is one. The chain uses TRBV6-6 and TRBJ2-1, with D maybe TRBD2 (5 bases). The CDR3 totals 10 residues. Germline assignment: CDR1 MNHNY and CDR2 SVGAGI (reference sequence). Trimming cost V 8 bases and J 12 bases, with 11 bases left between them. The CDR3 bases are TGTGCCAGCGGCTTAGCGCGGCAGTTCTTC. It specifies CASGLARQFF.

The rearrangement joins TRBV10-3 to TRBJ1-2; TRBD1 matches 8 bases. The germline V gene has CDR1 ENHRY and CDR2 SYGVKD. CDR3 size: 14 residues. J was trimmed by 6 bases and V by 0 bases; bases with no gene match: 3. CDR3 DNA: TGTGCCATCAGTGAGTCCCCAGGGGGCGATGGCTACACCTTC. Translation gives CAISESPGGDGYTF.

The V and J genes are TRBV4-2 and TRBJ2-3; TRBD2 aligns across 16 bases. The CDR3 has 18 amino acids. Germline V gene sequence: CDR1 LGHNA, CDR2 YNFKEQ. V was clipped by 4 bases and J by 1 base; unmatched bases: 5. In DNA form, the CDR3 reads TGTGCCAGCAGCCGAAGAGGGACTAGCGGGGGGGGCACAGATACGCAGTATTTT. It is translated as CASSRRGTSGGGTDTQYF.

In DNA, the CDR3 is TGTGCCACCAGCAGAGCCAGGGGGCAGAACACTGAAGCTTTCTTT. Residues: CATSRARGQNTEAFF. This rearrangement joins TRBV15 to TRBJ1-1, with TRBD1 matching over 8 bases. The junction had 2 bases not matched to a gene; V was cut back by 1 base and J by 1 base. The CDR3 spans 15 residues. CDR1 and CDR2 from the germline V gene are LNHNV and YYDKDF (reference sequence). Together with reference TRBV15 and TRBJ1-1, the CDR3 gives the full variable domain: DAMVIQNPRYQVTQFGKPVTLSCSQTLNHNVMYWYQQKSSQAPKLLFHYYDKDFNNEADTPDNFQSRRPNTSFCFLDIRSPGLGDTAMYLCATSRARGQNTEAFFGQGTRLTVV.

The chain uses TRBV4-1 and TRBJ1-1, with D maybe TRBD1 (5 bases). Trimming removed 3 bases from V and 4 bases from J, with 21 bases in between. The CDR3 is made up of 17 amino acids. Germline CDR1 and CDR2: MGHRA and YSYEKL. This chain's CDR3 is CASSQLGVTEGGTEAFF. CDR3 bases: TGCGCCAGCAGCCAGTTGGGGGTGACGGAGGGTGGCACTGAAGCTTTCTTT.

V usage is TRBV3-1 (or the pseudogene TRBV3-2) and J usage is TRBJ2-5, with D possibly being TRBD2 (6 bases). Trimming stripped 0 bases from V and 4 bases from J, with 12 bases between. CDR3 length equals 15 residues. Germline CDR1 LGHDT, CDR2 YNNKEL (reference sequence). The CDR3 here is CASSQDEGLAETQYF. As DNA, the CDR3 is TGTGCCAGCAGCCAAGATGAGGGACTCGCAGAGACCCAGTACTTC.

This clone was picked up a small number of times. This sequence joins TRBV4-3 and TRBJ1-1; 10 bases map to TRBD1. CDR1 and CDR2 (germline): LGHNA, YSLEER. The CDR3 consists of 18 residues. Losses at the gene ends were 4 bases for V and 0 bases for J; bases not matched to a gene: 11. CDR3 DNA: TGCGCCAGCAGCCCCTCGAGAGGACAGGGGGTTATGAACACTGAAGCTTTCTTT. This codes for CASSPSRGQGVMNTEAFF.

The DNA for the CDR3 is TGTGCCAGCAGCCCACTTTTCGGGAACACCATATATTTT. Translating gives CASSPLFGNTIYF. J is TRBJ1-3 and V is TRBV9, with unresolved D. CDR1 is SGDLS and CDR2 is YYNGEE in the germline V gene. The V end was cut by 4 bases, the J end by 7 bases, with 12 bases between. The CDR3 is 13 amino acids.

This sequence joins TRBV4-3 and TRBJ1-6; the match to TRBD1 covers 9 bases. This CDR3 has 18 residues. Looked up from germline, CDR1 is LGHNA and CDR2 is YSLEER. V lost 0 bases to trimming and J lost 13 bases; unmatched junction nucleotides: 16. The chain's CDR3 is CASSQDLTGQGYRFPLHF. The CDR3 DNA reads TGCGCCAGCAGCCAAGATCTAACGGGACAGGGCTACCGCTTCCCCCTCCACTTT.

CDR3 sequence reads: CASAGTASGQPQHF. As DNA, the CDR3 is TGTGCCAGCGCGGGGACCGCCTCGGGTCAGCCCCAGCATTTT. The V gene is TRBV7-9, the J gene TRBJ1-5; D might be TRBD1 (5 bases). The CDR3 runs to 14 residues. V lost 8 bases and J 6 bases, leaving 17 bases between the germline ends. CDR1 and CDR2 (germline): SEHNR, FQNEAQ (reference sequence).

The J gene is TRBJ2-3, the V gene TRBV7-2; 7 bases fit TRBD2. The CDR3 length is 12 residues. Germline V gene sequence: CDR1 SGHTA, CDR2 FQGNSA. V shed 5 bases and J 6 bases; nucleotides not matched to a gene: 2. The DNA of the CDR3 is TGTGCCAGCAGCAGAGCGGGGGATACGCAGTATTTT. Translation gives CASSRAGDTQYF.